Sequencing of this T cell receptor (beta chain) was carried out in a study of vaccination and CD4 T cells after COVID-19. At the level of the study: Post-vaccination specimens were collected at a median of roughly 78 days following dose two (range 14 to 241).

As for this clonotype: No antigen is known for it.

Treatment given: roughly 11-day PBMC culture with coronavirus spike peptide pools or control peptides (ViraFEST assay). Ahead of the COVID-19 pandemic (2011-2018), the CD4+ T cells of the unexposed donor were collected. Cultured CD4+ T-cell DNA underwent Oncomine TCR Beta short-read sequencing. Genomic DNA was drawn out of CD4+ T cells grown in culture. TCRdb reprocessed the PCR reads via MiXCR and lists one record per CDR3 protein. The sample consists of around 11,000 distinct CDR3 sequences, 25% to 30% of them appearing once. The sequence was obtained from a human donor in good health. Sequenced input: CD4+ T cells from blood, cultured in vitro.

The CDR3 sequence: CASSLIMGSTDTQYF. CDR3 sequence (DNA): TGTGCCAGCAGTTTAATAATGGGGAGCACAGATACGCAGTATTTT. This chain uses TRBV27 with TRBJ2-3; D remains ambiguous. This CDR3 is built from 15 residues. Germline V gives CDR1 MNHEY, CDR2 SMNVEV (reference sequence). With 2 bases removed from V and 0 bases from J, the gap between germline ends came to 9 bases.